These T cell receptor beta chains were read from a single sample in a study of shared clonotypes between healthy human individuals. TCRdb's table, derived via immunoSEQ multiplex PCR, lists solely in-frame clones and lacks some. The sample holds 1.5 million to 1.9 million clones, approximately 98% seen once. Sequencing input: naive CD4+ T cells sorted from blood. The receptors shown here come from a man aged 25-45 years in good health. Each CDR3 is given with its conserved first and last residue. Each record gives: J gene, D gene, V gene, clone size, CDR3 protein, CDR3 DNA. D genes are given only for firm matches. Size is omitted from some rows. Given values are once, few, many or a class for expanded clones.

>TRBJ2-3|-|TRBV27|once
CASLPRGRFTDTQYF
TGTGCCAGCCTCCCTAGGGGGAGATTTACAGATACGCAGTATTTT
>TRBJ2-7|-|TRBV5-4|-
CASSKGRTPYEQYF
TGTGCCAGCAGCAAAGGCCGGACACCCTACGAGCAGTACTTC
>TRBJ1-1|-|TRBV9|-
CASSPHFPTGNTEAFF
TGTGCCAGCAGCCCCCATTTCCCTACAGGAAACACTGAAGCTTTCTTT
>TRBJ1-1|-|TRBV2|-
CASRAEVRAFF
TGTGCCAGTCGAGCGGAGGTACGAGCTTTCTTT
>TRBJ1-2|-|TRBV27|-
CASRDRHYGYTF
TGTGCCAGCAGGGACAGACACTATGGCTACACCTTC
>TRBJ1-1|-|TRBV7-3|-
CASSFRMNTEAFF
TGTGCCAGCAGCTTTAGAATGAACACTGAAGCTTTCTTT
>TRBJ2-2|-|TRBV27|-
CASRIQGGNTGELFF
TGTGCCAGCAGGATCCAGGGGGGCAACACCGGGGAGCTGTTTTTT
>TRBJ2-1|TRBD1|TRBV25-1|-
CASAGGLSYNEQFF
TGTGCCAGCGCAGGGGGCTTGTCCTACAATGAGCAGTTCTTC
>TRBJ2-1|-|TRBV7-9|-
CASTLGESPAGNEQFF
TGTGCCAGCACCCTAGGGGAGTCTCCCGCGGGCAATGAGCAGTTCTTC
>TRBJ2-5|-|TRBV7-2|-
CASSLDGETQYF
TGTGCCAGCAGCTTAGATGGGGAGACCCAGTACTTC
>TRBJ1-5|-|TRBV5-1|-
CASAENSNQPQHF
TGCGCCAGCGCCGAAAATAGCAATCAGCCCCAGCATTTT
>TRBJ2-5|TRBD2|TRBV7-9|few
CASSPGLAGETQYF
TGTGCCAGCAGCCCGGGACTAGCGGGAGAGACCCAGTACTTC
>TRBJ2-2|TRBD1|TRBV5-1|-
CASSRILSTGAGELFF
TGCGCCAGCAGCCGTATACTATCAACAGGGGCCGGGGAGCTGTTTTTT
>TRBJ1-1|TRBD1|TRBV28|-
CASRTGQGDTEAFF
TGTGCCAGCAGGACCGGACAGGGGGACACTGAAGCTTTCTTT
>TRBJ1-1|-|TRBV18|-
CASSLGTEAFF
TGTGCCAGCTCACTTGGGACAGAAGCTTTCTTT
>TRBJ2-1|TRBD1|TRBV2|once
CASRAGQGAFNEQFF
TGTGCCAGCAGGGCGGGACAGGGGGCGTTTAATGAGCAGTTCTTC
>TRBJ2-7|-|TRBV28|-
CASRGGRNSYEQYF
TGTGCCAGCAGAGGAGGACGGAACTCCTACGAGCAGTACTTC
>TRBJ2-7|TRBD1|TRBV18|-
CASSLGQGAGYEQYF
TGTGCCAGCTCACTCGGGCAGGGGGCGGGGTACGAGCAGTACTTC
>TRBJ1-1|-|TRBV5-1|-
CASSWEPTGSNTEAFF
TGCGCCAGCAGTTGGGAACCCACAGGGTCGAACACTGAAGCTTTCTTT
>TRBJ1-1|-|TRBV6-1|-
CASSGSEAFF
TGTGCCAGCAGTGGGAGTGAAGCTTTCTTT
>TRBJ2-7|-|TRBV5-1|-
CASSQGTGEQYF
TGCGCCAGCAGCCAAGGGACGGGCGAGCAGTACTTC
>TRBJ1-1|-|TRBV7-2|-
CASSLQGRDTEAFF
TGTGCCAGCAGCTTACAGGGGCGGGACACTGAAGCTTTCTTT
>TRBJ2-1|-|TRBV11-2|-
CASSLAGGFSYNEQFF
TGTGCCAGCAGCTTAGCGGGCGGGTTCTCCTACAATGAGCAGTTCTTC
>TRBJ2-7|TRBD2|TRBV5-1|-
CASSLPGTSGPSYEQYF
TGCGCCAGCAGCTTACCCGGGACTAGCGGACCATCCTACGAGCAGTACTTC